What follows describes a single TCR beta chain. The antigen remains unidentified. The record originates from a study of blood T cells in healthy people across ages. In the study overall: About one barcoded beta molecule per two T cells was captured by template switching.

CDR3 length: 15 amino acids. Trimming removed 2 bases from V and 4 bases from J, with 12 bases in between. The germline V gene has CDR1 LGHDT and CDR2 YNNKEL (reference sequence). Alongside a J-beta primer mix, a sample-barcoded 5' primer served in a second PCR lasting about 6 to 12 cycles. Each TCR beta cDNA got a 12-nucleotide random molecular identifier. TCRdb independently ran MiXCR on the 5' RACE reads; one entry per CDR3 protein. The sample yields roughly 860,000 distinct CDR3 sequences, about 62% seen once. Findings and caveats of the study: The fall in TCR beta diversity per million T cells was roughly linear with age.

The sequence derives from a man aged 30 to 45 in good health. Sequencing was done on a sample of blood. V is TRBV3-1 and J is TRBJ2-1, with a possible D match to TRBD2 (6 bases). The CDR3 bases are TGTGCCAGCAGCCAATGGGCTGGGGGGTACAATGAGCAGTTCTTC. Translating gives CASSQWAGGYNEQFF.